Listed here are 8 T cell receptor beta chains from one sample, sequenced in a study of blood T cell repertoires in COVID-19. The protocol was immunoSEQ multiplex PCR, while the TCRdb copy is restricted to in-frame clones and leaves out a portion. Among some 260,000 clones listed, 84% were seen once. The sequencing sample was made of PBMCs or T cells enriched from blood (not recorded which). These receptors came from a man aged 25 to 40 with acute COVID-19.

V and J are TRBV6-4 and TRBJ2-2; TRBD2 aligns across 9 bases. This CDR3 contains 17 residues. Losses at the gene ends were 4 bases for V and 7 bases for J; bases not matched to a gene: 13. Germline CDR1 MRHNA, CDR2 SNTAGT. The CDR3: CASSVSGSGSGHGELFF. As DNA, the CDR3 is TGTGCCAGCAGTGTTTCTGGTAGCGGGAGTGGTCACGGGGAGCTGTTTTTT.

This sequence joins TRBV3-1 (or the pseudogene TRBV3-2) and TRBJ2-1; 10 bases map to TRBD2. CDR1 and CDR2 (germline): LGHDT, YNNKEL (reference sequence). This CDR3 is built from 16 residues. V shed 4 bases, J shed 7 bases, and the junction held 10 bases outside the gene matches. CDR3 sequence: CASSPASGGPGNEQFF. The CDR3 DNA reads TGTGCCAGCAGCCCAGCTAGCGGGGGCCCGGGGAATGAGCAGTTCTTC.

The chain uses TRBV6-5 and TRBJ1-6; unclear D gene. The CDR3 extends over 14 amino acids. V lost 6 bases and J lost 5, with 11 bases in between. Germline V gene lookup returns CDR1 MNHEY and CDR2 SVGAGI. Here the CDR3 DNA reads TGTGCCAGCAGCTACCGGGGAAATAATTCACCCCTCCACTTT. Encoded protein: CASSYRGNNSPLHF.

J is TRBJ1-6 and V is TRBV30; TRBD1 might be the D (5 bases). Germline lookup yields CDR1 GTSNPN and CDR2 SVGIG (reference sequence). The CDR3 runs 15 residues. V was trimmed by 3 bases and J by 8 bases, leaving 17 bases between them. CDR3 residues: CAWSQTRPGYSPLHF. CDR3 in DNA: TGTGCCTGGAGCCAGACACGACCAGGGTATTCACCCCTCCACTTT.

This clone was recorded a few times. The gene calls are TRBV12-3 or TRBV12-4 and TRBJ1-2; D is undetermined. The CDR3 sequence is 13 residues long. With 3 bases removed from V and 8 bases from J, the gap between germline ends came to 13 bases. In nucleotides, the CDR3 is TGTGCCAGCAGTTTTGAGGGAACGGAAGGCTACACCTTC. It is translated as CASSFEGTEGYTF.

The chain uses TRBV12-3 or TRBV12-4 and TRBJ2-4; D is possibly TRBD2 (6 bases). V was pared by 5 bases and J by 6 bases, with 8 bases between. The CDR3 loop spans 12 amino acids. CDR3 DNA: TGTGCCAGCAGTCTCGGGGGAAACATTCAGTACTTC. It specifies CASSLGGNIQYF.

The table lists this clone with a few counts. This sequence joins TRBV12-3 or TRBV12-4 and TRBJ1-1; D gene unclear. CDR3 length: 11 amino acids. V gave up 5 bases and J gave up 2 bases, with 3 bases separating them. Written as DNA, the CDR3 is TGTGCCAGCAGTCATAACACTGAAGCTTTCTTT. Its translation is CASSHNTEAFF.

V usage is TRBV18 and J usage is TRBJ2-7, with TRBD1 matching 8 bases. The CDR3 extends over 13 amino acids. V was clipped by 2 bases and J by 7 bases; unmatched bases: 4. Germline CDR1 reads KGHSH; CDR2 reads LQKENI. In DNA, the CDR3 is TGTGCCAGCTCACCAGGGGACAGGAGAGAGCAGTACGTC. Translation gives CASSPGDRREQYV.